This T cell receptor (beta chain) emerged from a study of T-cell reconstitution after alpha-beta-depleted transplantation in children. V trimming: 1 base; J trimming: 8 bases; junction bases outside the gene matches: 6. The CDR3 runs 14 residues. Germline V gene data show CDR1 as DFQATT and CDR2 as SNEGSKA (reference sequence). For TCRbeta, the library was prepared with unique molecular identifiers. TCRdb redid the calling of the PCR reads with MiXCR, one entry per CDR3 protein. In the table there are about 240,000 distinct CDR3 sequences, about 23% of which are singletons. The chain combines TRBV20-1 with TRBJ2-1, with TRBD2 matching 9 bases. Material: PBMCs, obtained before TCRalphabeta/CD19-depleted stem cell transplant. The TCR was taken from a girl aged 2-10 years with Fanconi anemia, due to receive a stem cell transplant. This CDR3 is CSARVSGGFDEQFF. For the CDR3, the DNA is TGCAGTGCTAGAGTTAGCGGGGGTTTCGATGAGCAGTTCTTC.